This TCR beta chain was identified during a study of cytomegalovirus exposure and HLA in healthy donors. Participants comprised healthy donors of bone marrow. This clone appeared a few times. The CDR3 sequence is 14 residues long. V was pared by 4 bases and J by 6 bases, with 5 bases of the junction left unmatched. The germline V gene has CDR1 SGHTA and CDR2 FQGNSA. Both 60 Vbeta primers and 13 Jbeta primers went into the PCR. Sequencing used immunoSEQ multiplex PCR; TCRdb keeps in-frame clones, though not all of them. Of 150,000 to 200,000 clones listed, 70% to 80% were seen once; the top ten hold roughly 1.5%.

Sequenced sample: PBMCs. The receptor's source is a man between 18 and 35 years old in good health and CMV-seronegative. The J gene is TRBJ2-4, the V gene TRBV7-2; TRBD1 aligns across 8 bases. The DNA for the CDR3 is TGTGCCAGCAGCTCCTACGACAGGGGAAACATTCAGTACTTC. This gives the protein CASSSYDRGNIQYF.